This TCR beta chain was profiled in a study of T-cell memory formation after mild COVID-19. 5'RACE primed from the constant segment yielded TCR alpha and TCR beta cDNA libraries bearing sample barcodes and UMIs. In TCRdb, the 5' RACE reads were re-called with MiXCR into one record per CDR3 protein. The table includes 300,000 to 400,000 distinct CDR3 sequences, approximately 13% detected once. Findings of the study overall: CD4/CD8 balance characterized clones contracting day 15 to 85, and CD4+ skew characterized later expanders. That cross-reactive memory joined was suggested by some responding clones appearing in pre-infection memory.

Only a few counts were recorded for this clonotype. Its antigen is not known. The specimen sequenced was PBMCs or a T cell subset sorted from them (not recorded which). The sequence derives from a man between 18 and 35 years old who had mild COVID-19 (a few samples of this study predate the infection). Cell type and time point are not known.

DNA for the CDR3: TGCGCCAGCAGCCCCGAGCGGGGGGGCCTCTATGAGCAGTTCTTC. Protein: CASSPERGGLYEQFF. This rearrangement joins TRBV4-1 to TRBJ2-1; 10 positions agree with TRBD2. The CDR3 has 15 amino acids. J lost 8 bases, V lost 4 bases, and 8 bases had no gene match. Germline CDR1 MGHRA, CDR2 YSYEKL.